This TCR beta chain was recovered during a study of blood T cell repertoires in COVID-19. This CDR3 spans 13 amino acids. CDR1 is LGHDT, CDR2 YNNKEL, per germline (reference sequence). Trimming took off 4 bases at V and 11 bases at J, with 15 bases between the two ends. Per the study methods: Reference gene primer amplification gave estimated nucleated cell counts. TCRdb keeps only in-frame clones here, not all; method: immunoSEQ multiplex PCR. V and J calls and clone size come straight from that table; D and trimming were deduced from the DNA. The table lists roughly 280,000 clones, 75% to 90% of them singletons.

The genes are TRBV3-1 (or the pseudogene TRBV3-2) and TRBJ1-5, with D tentatively TRBD1 (5 bases). The sequence derives from a man aged 25-45 years with active or convalescent COVID-19. Sequencing input: peripheral blood. The CDR3 DNA sequence: TGTGCCAGCAGCCTGGGACTGAACGCGGCCCAGCATTTT. Protein product: CASSLGLNAAQHF.